These 9 T cell receptor beta chains were all obtained from the same sample, sequenced in a study of T-cell reconstitution after alpha-beta-depleted transplantation in children. Preparation of the TCRbeta library involved a method that used unique molecular identifiers. TCRdb redid the calling of the PCR reads with MiXCR, one entry per CDR3 protein. Seen here are about 590,000 distinct CDR3 sequences, approximately 13% observed once, and the top ten hold 2.2%. This sample comprised PBMCs, mostly from graft donor cells, obtained 360 days after TCRalphabeta/CD19-depleted stem cell transplant. The receptors here all came from a male patient between 5 and 17 years old who had a stem cell transplant for acute myeloid leukemia, so the T cells may come from the graft donor.

The chain combines TRBV20-1 with TRBJ2-1; perhaps TRBD2 as D (6 bases). Germline loops: CDR1 DFQATT, CDR2 SNEGSKA (reference sequence). The CDR3 covers 16 residues. V was shortened by 2 bases and J by 4 bases, with 18 bases between the two germline ends. CDR3 amino acids: CSARTYEGGLYNEQFF. In nucleotides, the CDR3 is TGCAGTGCTAGAACTTACGAGGGAGGACTTTACAATGAGCAGTTCTTC.

This clonotype has just a few counts. The chain joins TRBV29-1 to TRBJ2-1, with D possibly being TRBD2 (5 bases). Germline assignment: CDR1 SQVTM and CDR2 ANQGSEA. The CDR3 is 13 residues long. V lost 7 bases to trimming and J lost 2 bases, with 12 bases between them. In DNA, the CDR3 is TGCAGCGGCAGCATCGGGGCCTACAATGAGCAGTTCTTC. Its translation is CSGSIGAYNEQFF.

This clonotype was recorded a few times. The chain carries TRBV30 and TRBJ2-2, with TRBD1 as a possible D gene (5 bases). The ends were cut back, 4 bases at V and 4 bases at J, with 10 bases in the middle. From germline, CDR1 is GTSNPN and CDR2 SVGIG (reference sequence). The CDR3 consists of 13 residues. Here the CDR3 DNA reads TGTGCCTGGACTGACAGAGGCACCGGGGAGCTGTTTTTT. Translating it yields CAWTDRGTGELFF.

In this sample, this clonotype turned up many times. This rearrangement joins TRBV29-1 to TRBJ2-1; weak D call: TRBD2 (6 bases). This CDR3 is 15 amino acids long. V was cut by 6 bases and J by 5 bases, with 20 bases left in between. The germline V gene has CDR1 SQVTM and CDR2 ANQGSEA. CDR3 sequence: CSVPPRGTYHNEQFF. The CDR3 DNA follows: TGCAGCGTCCCCCCCCGGGGGACGTACCACAATGAGCAGTTCTTC.

The chain links TRBV12-3 or TRBV12-4 to TRBJ2-2; 7 bases match TRBD1. J lost 8 bases, V lost 3 bases, and 9 bases had no gene match. The CDR3 spans 15 residues. The CDR3 reads CASSFAQGKTGELFF. The CDR3 region has the DNA TGTGCCAGCAGTTTCGCACAGGGGAAAACGGGGGAGCTGTTTTTT.

The V gene is TRBV6-5, the J gene TRBJ2-1; TRBD2 agrees at 12 bases. Germline V gene lookup returns CDR1 MNHEY and CDR2 SVGAGI. The ends lost 2 bases at V and 0 bases at J; junction bases unmatched: 5. This CDR3 region has 18 residues. The CDR3 loop reads CASSYGLAGGLSYNEQFF. The DNA of the CDR3 is TGTGCCAGCAGTTACGGCCTAGCGGGAGGGCTCTCCTACAATGAGCAGTTCTTC.

There are a few counts of this clonotype. The J gene is TRBJ1-1, the V gene TRBV7-3, with no clear D. The CDR3 spans 14 residues. Trimming shortened V by 5 bases and J by 4 bases, and 14 bases separated the two germline ends. CDR1 and CDR2 (germline): SGHTA, FQGTGA. The CDR3 DNA reads as TGTGCCAGCAGCCCCCGGGCAGAAGGCACTGAAGCTTTCTTT. Encoded protein: CASSPRAEGTEAFF.

In its sample, this clonotype was seen a few times. The rearrangement joins TRBV27 to TRBJ2-1; TRBD2 matches 10 bases. The junction had 5 bases not matched to a gene; V was cut back by 1 base and J by 8 bases. CDR3 size: 15 residues. CDR1 and CDR2 (germline): MNHEY, SMNVEV (reference sequence). Here the CDR3 DNA reads TGTGCCAGCAGTTTATGGGGACTAGCGCGCGATGAGCAGTTCTTC. This sequence encodes CASSLWGLARDEQFF.

This clonotype was found a few times. The V and J genes are TRBV4-1 and TRBJ2-5; D is perhaps TRBD1 (5 bases). V was clipped by 2 bases and J by 5 bases, with 15 bases between them. The germline CDR1 and CDR2 sequences are MGHRA and YSYEKL. There are 15 residues in the CDR3. The CDR3 DNA is TGCGCCAGCAGCCAATTCGAAGGGGATGGGGAGACCCAGTACTTC. Translating gives CASSQFEGDGETQYF.